Below are 5 T cell receptor beta chains sequenced from a single sample in a study of T-cell memory formation after mild COVID-19. TCRdb processed the 5' RACE reads anew with MiXCR; each CDR3 protein has one entry. Of roughly 310,000 distinct CDR3 sequences in the sample, more than 15% were seen once. Source material: PBMCs or a T cell subset sorted from them (not recorded which). Receptors were obtained from a man younger than 35 who had mild COVID-19 (a few samples of this study predate the infection). Cell type and time point are not known.

There are a few counts of this clonotype. CDR3 in DNA: TGTGCCAGTAGTATCCAGGGAGGACGAGCTCCTGGCTACACCTTC. Amino acid sequence: CASSIQGGRAPGYTF. This chain uses TRBV19 with TRBJ1-2, with D possibly matching TRBD1 (5 bases). The CDR3 has 15 residues. Germline CDR1 is LNHDA and CDR2 is SQIVND (reference sequence). V lost 3 bases to trimming and J lost 7 bases, with 18 bases between them.

The rearrangement links TRBV6-6 to TRBJ1-2; no firm D call. V lost 6 bases to trimming and J lost 0 bases, with 8 bases between them. The CDR3 runs 13 residues. The germline gives CDR1 MNHNY, CDR2 SVGAGI (reference sequence). CDR3 in DNA: TGTGCCAGCAGAGGCAGAGCTAACTATGGCTACACCTTC. It translates to CASRGRANYGYTF.

This clonotype was counted a few times. This chain joins TRBV4-2 and TRBJ1-6; 8 bases match TRBD1. Germline loops: CDR1 LGHNA, CDR2 YNFKEQ. The CDR3 runs 18 residues. The V segment lost 0 bases and the J segment 6 bases; nucleotides outside the gene matches: 10. CDR3 sequence (DNA): TGTGCCAGCAGCCAAGAAGGCCGACAGGGGAAGACTAATTCACCCCTCCACTTT. This codes for CASSQEGRQGKTNSPLHF.

V is TRBV5-1 and J is TRBJ2-1; weak D call: TRBD1 (6 bases). Germline-derived CDR1 and CDR2 are SGHRS and YFSETQ. The CDR3 runs to 12 residues. V dropped 4 bases and J dropped 10 bases, with 12 bases sitting between them. CDR3 loop: CASSPGQQEQFF. CDR3 bases: TGCGCCAGCAGCCCAGGACAGCAGGAGCAGTTCTTC.

The V and J genes are TRBV5-8 and TRBJ1-5; no clear D. This CDR3 is built from 12 residues. Germline V gene data show CDR1 as SGHTS and CDR2 as YDEGEE. Trimming took 4 bases from V and 3 from J, leaving 5 bases between them. The CDR3 bases are TGTGCCAGCAGCCCATTCAATCAGCCCCAGCATTTT. This gives the protein CASSPFNQPQHF.